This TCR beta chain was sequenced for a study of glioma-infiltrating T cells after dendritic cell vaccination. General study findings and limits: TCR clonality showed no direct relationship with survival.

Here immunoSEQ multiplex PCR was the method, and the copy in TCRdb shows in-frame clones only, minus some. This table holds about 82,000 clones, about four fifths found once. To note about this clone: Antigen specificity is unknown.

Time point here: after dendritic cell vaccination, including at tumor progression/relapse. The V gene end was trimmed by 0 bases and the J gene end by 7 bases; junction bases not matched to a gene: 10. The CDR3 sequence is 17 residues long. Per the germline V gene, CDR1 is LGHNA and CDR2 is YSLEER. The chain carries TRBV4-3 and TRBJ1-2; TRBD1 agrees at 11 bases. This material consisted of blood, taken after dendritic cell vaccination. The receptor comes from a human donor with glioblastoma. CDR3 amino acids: CASSQDSKGQGATGYTF. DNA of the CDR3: TGCGCCAGCAGCCAAGATAGTAAAGGACAGGGGGCCACTGGCTACACCTTC.